The present T cell receptor (beta chain) was sequenced within a study of shared clonotypes between healthy human individuals. Study-wide results and limits: Naive subsets typically showed greater estimated richness than memory subsets. Non-shared clonotypes showed lower generation probabilities than clonotypes common to all four donors.

The repertoire was sequenced with immunoSEQ multiplex PCR; TCRdb's copy has only in-frame clones and lacks some. The sample lists hundreds of thousands of clones, over 65% occurring once. The germline V gene has CDR1 LNHDA and CDR2 SQIVND (reference sequence). The CDR3 runs to 14 residues. Trimming left V 6 bases short and J 2 bases short, with 12 bases between. None of the donors, who were healthy HIV-negative adults, had recently had acute infections or vaccinations. The authors divided CD4+ cells into CD45RA+ naive and CD45RA-negative memory subsets. Regarding this clone: Its antigen is undetermined.

The sample taken for sequencing was memory CD4+ T cells sorted from blood. Subset indicated: CD45RA-negative fraction. The receptor was derived from a woman in her twenties or thirties in good health. The chain couples TRBV19 to TRBJ2-3; D perhaps matches TRBD1 (6 bases). This CDR3 reads CASRRDTNTDTQYF. The CDR3 coding sequence is TGTGCCAGTAGGAGGGACACCAACACAGATACGCAGTATTTT.